This TCR beta chain is drawn from a study of cytomegalovirus exposure and HLA in healthy donors. Study-wide background: Prior work identified 120 million or so unique TCR beta sequences in about 179 million T cells.

Germline loops: CDR1 SGHNT, CDR2 YYREEE (reference sequence). The CDR3 contains 14 residues. V lost 5 bases and J lost 6, with 15 bases in between. 13 Jbeta primers and 60 Vbeta primers were used for the PCR. The method was immunoSEQ multiplex PCR; TCRdb's version includes in-frame clones alone and lacks a portion of them. The sample shows about 150,000 clones, roughly four fifths of them seen only once. The study, taken as a whole, reports: Segments of the TCR beta V type were, in most cases, productive about 90% or about 30% of the time in an earlier analysis. In a later analysis, a missense DCLRE1C variant was linked to TCR beta V- and J-gene trimming. Both high specificity and high sensitivity reportedly marked the classifier's diagnosis of cytomegalovirus status.

This clone was seen only a few times. The antigen is undetermined. This clonotype was sampled from a man younger than 30 in good health and CMV-seronegative. The specimen sequenced was PBMCs. The V call is TRBV5-4, the J call TRBJ2-1; tentative D call: TRBD2 (6 bases). This chain's CDR3 is CASSSRLGSNEQFF. The CDR3 nucleotides are TGTGCCAGCAGTTCTCGACTAGGTTCCAATGAGCAGTTCTTC. The whole variable domain, filled in from reference TRBV5-4 and TRBJ2-1, reads ETGVTQSPTHLIKTRGQQVTLRCSSQSGHNTVSWYQQALGQGPQFIFQYYREEENGRGNFPPRFSGLQFPNYSSELNVNALELDDSALYLCASSSRLGSNEQFFGPGTRLTVL.